This paragraph reports one T cell receptor beta chain. The sample belongs to a study of blood T cell repertoires in COVID-19. Study context: Sample material is recorded as cDNA or gDNA derived from T cells, B-cell-depleted T cells, or PBMCs.

The CDR3 loop spans 12 amino acids. Germline-derived CDR1 and CDR2 are LGHDT and YNNKEL (reference sequence). The V end was cut by 4 bases, the J end by 14 bases, with 12 bases between. Assay: immunoSEQ multiplex PCR; the TCRdb copy retains only in-frame clones and omits some. The data contain about 200,000 clones, approximately 82% of them seen just once; the ten biggest clones take up about 6.9%. The rearrangement uses TRBV3-1 (or the pseudogene TRBV3-2) and TRBJ1-6; D uncertain. The material sequenced was peripheral blood. The clonotype comes from a human donor with acute or convalescent COVID-19. The donor label of this sample is uncertain. CDR3 sequence (DNA): TGTGCCAGCAGCCTCGGGTCACCAACCCTCCACTTT. The encoded protein is CASSLGSPTLHF.